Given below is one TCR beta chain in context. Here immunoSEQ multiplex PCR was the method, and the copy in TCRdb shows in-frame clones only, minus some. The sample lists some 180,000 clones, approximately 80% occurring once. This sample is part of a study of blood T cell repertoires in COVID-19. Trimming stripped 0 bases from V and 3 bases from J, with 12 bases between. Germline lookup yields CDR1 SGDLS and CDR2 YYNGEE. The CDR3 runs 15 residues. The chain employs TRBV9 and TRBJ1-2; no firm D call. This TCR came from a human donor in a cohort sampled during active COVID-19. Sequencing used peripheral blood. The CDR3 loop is CASSVGDGSHYGYTF. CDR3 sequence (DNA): TGTGCCAGCAGCGTAGGAGACGGGTCCCACTATGGCTACACCTTC.